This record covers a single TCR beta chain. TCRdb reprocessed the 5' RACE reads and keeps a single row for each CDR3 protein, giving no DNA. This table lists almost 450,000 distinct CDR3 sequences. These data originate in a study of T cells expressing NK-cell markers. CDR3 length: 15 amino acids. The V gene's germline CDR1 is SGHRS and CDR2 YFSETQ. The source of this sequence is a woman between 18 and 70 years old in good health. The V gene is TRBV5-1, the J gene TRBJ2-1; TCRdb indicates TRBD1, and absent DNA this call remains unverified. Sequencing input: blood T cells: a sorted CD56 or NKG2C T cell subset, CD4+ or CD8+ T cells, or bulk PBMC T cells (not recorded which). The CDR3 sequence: CASSHRTGSYNEQFF.